Ten or more counts support the clone carrying this T cell receptor (beta chain). Its matching antigen is unknown. Trimming removed 4 bases from V and 2 bases from J, with 11 bases in between. Germline V gives CDR1 SGHRS, CDR2 YFSETQ. CDR3 size: 14 residues. These data belong to a study of spatial heterogeneity in lung cancer. Study background: The count of detected beta-chain sequences consistently exceeded that of alpha-chain sequences. Whole-study findings and limits: The number of expanded tumor alpha and beta chains correlated with mutation number.

Time point here: sample taken at primary tumor resection. The approximately 72 donors had untreated early-stage non-small cell lung cancer. Whole RNA, isolated from tumor, nontumor lung or frozen PBMC, was sequenced without prior sorting. One entry per CDR3 protein results from TCRdb running MiXCR on the 5' RACE reads. The sample consists of about 17,000 distinct CDR3 sequences, roughly 5.7% of them appearing once. The chain combines TRBV5-1 with TRBJ2-3; D may be TRBD1 (6 bases). The input for sequencing was lung tumor tissue, taken at surgery. The sequence derives from a male donor with early-stage non-small cell lung cancer. The chain's CDR3 is CASSPTGPTDTQYF. The CDR3 DNA sequence: TGCGCCAGCAGCCCGACAGGACCCACAGATACGCAGTATTTT.